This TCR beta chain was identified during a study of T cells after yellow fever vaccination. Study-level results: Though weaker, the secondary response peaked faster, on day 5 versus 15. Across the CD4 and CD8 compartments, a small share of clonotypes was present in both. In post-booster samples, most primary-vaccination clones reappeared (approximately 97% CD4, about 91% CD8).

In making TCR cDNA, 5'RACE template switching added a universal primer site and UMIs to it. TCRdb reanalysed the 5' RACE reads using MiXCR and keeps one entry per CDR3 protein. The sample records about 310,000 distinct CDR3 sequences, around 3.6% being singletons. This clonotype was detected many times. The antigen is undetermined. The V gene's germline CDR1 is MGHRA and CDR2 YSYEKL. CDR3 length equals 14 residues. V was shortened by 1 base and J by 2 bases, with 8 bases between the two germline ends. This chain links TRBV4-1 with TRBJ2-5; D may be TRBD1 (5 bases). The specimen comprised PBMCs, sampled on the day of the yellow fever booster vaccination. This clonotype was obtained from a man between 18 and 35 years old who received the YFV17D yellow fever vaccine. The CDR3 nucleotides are TGCGCCAGCAGCCAAGTAAGGGGTCAAGAGACCCAGTACTTC. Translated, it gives CASSQVRGQETQYF.